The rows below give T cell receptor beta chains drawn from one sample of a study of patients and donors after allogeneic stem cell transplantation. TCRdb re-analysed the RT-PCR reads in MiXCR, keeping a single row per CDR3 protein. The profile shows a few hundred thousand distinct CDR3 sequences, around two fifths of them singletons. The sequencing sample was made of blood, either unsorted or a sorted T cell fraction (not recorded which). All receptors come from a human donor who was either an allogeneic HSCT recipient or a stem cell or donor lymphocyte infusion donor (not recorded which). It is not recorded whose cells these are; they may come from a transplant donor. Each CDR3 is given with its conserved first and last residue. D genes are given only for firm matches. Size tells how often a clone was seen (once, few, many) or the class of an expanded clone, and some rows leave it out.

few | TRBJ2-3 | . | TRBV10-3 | CAISLTGSTDTQYF | TGTGCCATCAGCCTGACAGGTAGCACAGATACGCAGTATTTT
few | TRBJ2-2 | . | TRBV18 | CASSLLSDGELFF | TGTGCCAGCTCGCTACTGTCAGACGGGGAGCTGTTTTTT
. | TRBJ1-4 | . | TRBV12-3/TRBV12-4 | CASRKGDTNEKLFF | TGTGCCAGCAGAAAGGGTGACACTAATGAAAAACTGTTTTTT
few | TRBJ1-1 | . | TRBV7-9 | CASSSNRAANTEAFF | TGTGCCAGCAGCTCCAACAGGGCGGCGAACACTGAAGCTTTCTTT
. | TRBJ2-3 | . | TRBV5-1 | CASSLDGGGTQYF | TGCGCCAGCAGCTTGGATGGGGGAGGTACGCAGTATTTT
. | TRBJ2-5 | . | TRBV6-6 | CASSYGRARETQYF | TGTGCCAGCAGTTACGGCAGGGCCCGGGAGACCCAGTACTTC
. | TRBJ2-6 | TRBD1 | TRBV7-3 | CASSSPGQGWANVLTF | TGTGCCAGCAGCTCCCCAGGACAGGGCTGGGCCAACGTCCTGACTTTC
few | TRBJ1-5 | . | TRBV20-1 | CSARDSGRRGNNQPQHF | TGCAGTGCTAGAGATTCGGGGAGGCGGGGAAACAATCAGCCCCAGCATTTT
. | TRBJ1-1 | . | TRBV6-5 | CASSYRGLNTEAFF | TGTGCCAGCAGTTACCGGGGTCTAAACACTGAAGCTTTCTTT
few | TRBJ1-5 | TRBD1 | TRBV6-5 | CASSSRFGQGSQPQHF | TGTGCCAGCAGTTCACGATTTGGACAGGGGAGTCAGCCCCAGCATTTT
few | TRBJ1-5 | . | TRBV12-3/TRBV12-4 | CASSSIRGNQPQHF | TGTGCCAGCAGTTCTATCAGGGGCAATCAGCCCCAGCATTTT